This TCR beta chain was observed in a study of cytomegalovirus exposure and HLA in healthy donors. CDR1 and CDR2 (germline): SGHAT, FQNNGV. The V segment lost 5 bases and the J segment 1 base; nucleotides outside the gene matches: 3. This CDR3 spans 14 amino acids. PCR was performed using 60 Vbeta and 13 Jbeta primers. Profiled with immunoSEQ multiplex PCR; TCRdb holds only in-frame clones, not every one. The table lists 100,000 to 150,000 clones, over 70% of them singletons, with about 1.5% in the top ten. The J gene is TRBJ1-1, the V gene TRBV11-2; 8 bases fit TRBD1. Sequenced: PBMCs. The TCR originated in a woman aged 18-35 years in good health and CMV-seronegative. CDR3: CASSTTGGNTEAFF. CDR3 DNA: TGTGCCAGCAGCACCACAGGGGGGAACACTGAAGCTTTCTTT.